This TCR beta chain stems from a study of blood T cells in healthy people across ages. Whole-study findings and limits: Long-lived donors carried more naive CD4+ cells and greater diversity than aged donors.

This clonotype was seen ten or more times. Its antigen remains unknown. This CDR3 is built from 14 residues. The V gene lost 8 bases and the J gene lost 7 bases, with 18 bases spanning the gap. Germline V gene lookup returns CDR1 DFQATT and CDR2 SNEGSKA (reference sequence). Together with a sample-barcoded 5' primer, a J-beta primer mix was included in a second PCR lasting roughly 6 to 12 cycles. Each of the cDNA molecules was tagged by a template-switch adaptor with 12 random nucleotides. A single record per CDR3 protein comes from TCRdb applying MiXCR to the 5' RACE reads. The sample has some 940,000 distinct CDR3 sequences, 25% to 35% seen once. The sample also formed part of further work on T cells of mothers and their children. From that report: In this cohort, donors were three healthy Caucasian mothers plus their six children. Biologically related mothers and children overlapped slightly more than unrelated pairs, a non-significant difference.

The sequencing sample was made of blood. This clonotype was obtained from a woman aged 40 to 49 in good health. The V call is TRBV20-1, the J call TRBJ1-6; D uncertain. The CDR3 loop reads CSPRAAAENSPLHF. The CDR3 nucleotides are TGCAGTCCTCGGGCGGCGGCCGAGAATTCACCCCTCCACTTT.